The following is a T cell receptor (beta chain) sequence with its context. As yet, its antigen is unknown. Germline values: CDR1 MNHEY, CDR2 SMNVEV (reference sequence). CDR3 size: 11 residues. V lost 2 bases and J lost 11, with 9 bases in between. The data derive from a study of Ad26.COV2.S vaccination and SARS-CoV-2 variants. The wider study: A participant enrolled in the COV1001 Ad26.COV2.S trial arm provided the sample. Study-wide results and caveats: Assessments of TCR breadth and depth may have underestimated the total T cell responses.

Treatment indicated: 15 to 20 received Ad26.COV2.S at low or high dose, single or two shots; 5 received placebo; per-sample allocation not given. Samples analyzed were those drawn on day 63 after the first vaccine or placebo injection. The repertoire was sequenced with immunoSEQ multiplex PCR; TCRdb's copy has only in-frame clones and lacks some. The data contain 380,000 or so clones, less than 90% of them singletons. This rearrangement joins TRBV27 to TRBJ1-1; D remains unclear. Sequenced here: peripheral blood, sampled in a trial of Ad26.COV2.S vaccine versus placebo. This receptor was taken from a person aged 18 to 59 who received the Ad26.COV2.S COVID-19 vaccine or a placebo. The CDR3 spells CASSLGPRAFF. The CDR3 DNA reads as TGTGCCAGCAGTTTAGGGCCTCGGGCTTTCTTT.